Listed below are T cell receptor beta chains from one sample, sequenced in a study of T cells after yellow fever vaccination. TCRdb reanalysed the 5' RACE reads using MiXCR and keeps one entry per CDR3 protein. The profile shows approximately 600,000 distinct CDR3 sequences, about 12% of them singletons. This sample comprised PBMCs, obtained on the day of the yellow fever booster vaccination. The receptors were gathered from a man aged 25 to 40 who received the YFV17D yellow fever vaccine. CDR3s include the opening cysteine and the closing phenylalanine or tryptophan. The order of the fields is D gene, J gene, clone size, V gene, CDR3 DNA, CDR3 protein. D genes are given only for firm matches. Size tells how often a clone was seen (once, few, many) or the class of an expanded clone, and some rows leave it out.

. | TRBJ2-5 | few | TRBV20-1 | TGCAGTGCTAGTGGACCGGTACCCCAAGAGACCCAGTACTTC | CSASGPVPQETQYF
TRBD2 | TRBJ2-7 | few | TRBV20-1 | TGCAGTGCTAGAATCGGGACTAGCGGGACCCCCTTTGGGCGGGAGCAGTACTTC | CSARIGTSGTPFGREQYF
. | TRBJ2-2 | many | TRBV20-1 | TGCAGTGCTAGAGATCCCGTAAACGGGGAGCTGTTTTTT | CSARDPVNGELFF
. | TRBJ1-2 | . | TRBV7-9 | TGTGCCAGCAGCTTAGAGGGGGGCGTCTATGGCTACACCTTC | CASSLEGGVYGYTF
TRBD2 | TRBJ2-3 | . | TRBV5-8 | TGTGCCAGCAGCTTAGGGACTAGCGGGAGATTGACGGATACGCAGTATTTT | CASSLGTSGRLTDTQYF
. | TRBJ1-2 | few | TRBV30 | TGTGCCTGGACCCCGGGAGGCTATGGCTACACCTTC | CAWTPGGYGYTF
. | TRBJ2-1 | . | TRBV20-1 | TGCAGTGCTACCCCGGCGGGACCCTCAAAAAATGAGCAGTTCTTC | CSATPAGPSKNEQFF
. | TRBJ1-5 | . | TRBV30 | TGTGCCTGGAGTTTCTCTAGGGGAGGCAATCAGCCCCAGCATTTT | CAWSFSRGGNQPQHF
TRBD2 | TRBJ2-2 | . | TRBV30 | TGTGCCTGGGCCAGAACGATGCTAGCGGGAGTCACCGGGGAGCTGTTTTTT | CAWARTMLAGVTGELFF
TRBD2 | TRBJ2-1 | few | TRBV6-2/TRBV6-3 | TGTGCCAGCATCGGCGGGAGTATTAATGAGCAGTTCTTC | CASIGGSINEQFF
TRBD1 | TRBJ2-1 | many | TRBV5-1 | TGCGCCAGCAGCCCTTTCATCCGGGACAGGGTTAACCATGAGCAGTTCTTC | CASSPFIRDRVNHEQFF
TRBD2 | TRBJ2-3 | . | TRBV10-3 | TGTGCCATCCAGGGAGGGAGCACAGATACGCAGTATTTT | CAIQGGSTDTQYF
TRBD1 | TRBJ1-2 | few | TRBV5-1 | TGCGCCAGCAACCTGGGAGGGGGCGAAGCTAACTATGGCTACACCTTC | CASNLGGGEANYGYTF
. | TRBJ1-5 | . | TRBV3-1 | TGTGCCAGCAGCCAAGCAGGCCCTAGCAATCAGCCCCAGCATTTT | CASSQAGPSNQPQHF
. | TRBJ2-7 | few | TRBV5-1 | TGCGCCAGCAGCTTAGAACACCAACTTTACGAGCAGTACTTC | CASSLEHQLYEQYF
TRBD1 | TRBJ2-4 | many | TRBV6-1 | TGTGCCAGCAGTCCCCGGGACAGGGGAAAAAACATTCAGTACTTC | CASSPRDRGKNIQYF
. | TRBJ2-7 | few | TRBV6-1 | TGTGCCAGCGGGGAGGCAGGCACCTACGAGCAGTACTTC | CASGEAGTYEQYF
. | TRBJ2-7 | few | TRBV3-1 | TGTGCCAGCAGCCTCCACCCGGGACTGAGGCCCTACGAGCAGTACTTC | CASSLHPGLRPYEQYF
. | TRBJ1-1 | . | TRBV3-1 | TGTGCCAGCAGCCACGGCTTTGGGCAGTCTGAAGCTTTCTTT | CASSHGFGQSEAFF
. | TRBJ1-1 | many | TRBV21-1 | TGTGCCAGCAGCAAGAGAGGGGTCGGGACTGAAGCTTTCTTT | CASSKRGVGTEAFF
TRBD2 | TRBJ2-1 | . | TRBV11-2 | TGTGCCAGCAGCTTAGAGCCTAGCGGGAGGGCTTTATACAATGAGCAGTTCTTC | CASSLEPSGRALYNEQFF
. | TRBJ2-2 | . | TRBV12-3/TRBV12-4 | TGTGCCAGCAGTCCGCGGTTAAGGAACACCGGGGAGCTGTTTTTT | CASSPRLRNTGELFF
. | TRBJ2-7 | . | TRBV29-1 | TGCAGCGTTTTGGGGCAGGGAAGCGAGCAGTACTTC | CSVLGQGSEQYF